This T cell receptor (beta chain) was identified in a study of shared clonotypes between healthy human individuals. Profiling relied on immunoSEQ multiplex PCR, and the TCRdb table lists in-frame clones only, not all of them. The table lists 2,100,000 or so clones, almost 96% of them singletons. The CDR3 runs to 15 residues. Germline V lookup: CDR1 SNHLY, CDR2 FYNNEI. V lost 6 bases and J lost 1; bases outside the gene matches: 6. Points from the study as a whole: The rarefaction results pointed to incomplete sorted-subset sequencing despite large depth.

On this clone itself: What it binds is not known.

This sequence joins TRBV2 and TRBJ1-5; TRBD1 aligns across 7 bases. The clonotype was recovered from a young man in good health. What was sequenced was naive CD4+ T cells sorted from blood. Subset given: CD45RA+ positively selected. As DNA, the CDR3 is TGTGCCAGCAGACAGGGGACAACGAGCAATCAGCCCCAGCATTTT. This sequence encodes CASRQGTTSNQPQHF.